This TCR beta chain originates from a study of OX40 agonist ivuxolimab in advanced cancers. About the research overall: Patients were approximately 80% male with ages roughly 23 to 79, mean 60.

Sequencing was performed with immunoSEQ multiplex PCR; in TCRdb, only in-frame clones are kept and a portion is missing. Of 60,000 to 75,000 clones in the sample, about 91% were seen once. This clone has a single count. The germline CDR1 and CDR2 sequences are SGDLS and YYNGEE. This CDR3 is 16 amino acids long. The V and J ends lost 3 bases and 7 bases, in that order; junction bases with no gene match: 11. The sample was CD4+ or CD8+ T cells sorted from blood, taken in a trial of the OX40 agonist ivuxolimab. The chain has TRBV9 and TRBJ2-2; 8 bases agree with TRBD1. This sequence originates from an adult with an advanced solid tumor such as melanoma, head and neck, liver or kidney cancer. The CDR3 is CASSEFGQGVGGELFF. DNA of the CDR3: TGTGCCAGCAGCGAATTCGGACAGGGAGTGGGCGGGGAGCTGTTTTTT.